A selection of T cell receptor beta chains follows, all from one sample in a study of OX40 agonist ivuxolimab in advanced cancers. Here immunoSEQ multiplex PCR was the method, and the copy in TCRdb shows in-frame clones only, minus some. This sample has some 70,000 clones; 70% to 90% occur once, and the top ten carry roughly 0.89%. The sample was CD4+ or CD8+ T cells sorted from blood, taken in a trial of the OX40 agonist ivuxolimab. The receptors come from an adult with an advanced solid tumor such as melanoma, head and neck, liver or kidney cancer. Each CDR3 is given with its conserved first and last residue. Fields, in order: D gene, V gene, J gene, clone size, CDR3 protein, CDR3 DNA. The D gene is left open where the match is weak. Size is omitted from some rows. Given values are once, few, many or a class for expanded clones.

.	TRBV7-9	TRBJ2-2	.	CASSFTGTGELFF	TGTGCCAGCAGCTTTACAGGGACTGGGGAGCTGTTTTTT
.	TRBV29-1	TRBJ2-1	.	CSVESSGYNEQFF	TGCAGCGTTGAGAGTAGCGGCTACAATGAGCAGTTCTTC
TRBD1	TRBV10-3	TRBJ1-2	few	CAIRTGEGINGYTF	TGTGCCATCAGGACAGGGGAGGGGATTAATGGCTACACCTTC
.	TRBV7-3	TRBJ1-2	.	CASSYGTNYGYTF	TGTGCCAGCAGCTACGGGACAAACTATGGCTACACCTTC
.	TRBV28	TRBJ2-5	.	CASSLLELTETQYF	TGTGCCAGCAGCTTACTAGAGTTGACGGAGACCCAGTACTTC
.	TRBV5-1	TRBJ2-3	.	CASSLVGRGTDTQYF	TGCGCCAGCAGCTTGGTTGGGAGAGGCACAGATACGCAGTATTTT
.	TRBV11-2	TRBJ2-5	once	CASSRTGDSQETQYF	TGTGCCAGCAGCCGGACGGGGGACAGCCAAGAGACCCAGTACTTC
TRBD2	TRBV4-2	TRBJ2-7	.	CASSQGTSQYEQYF	TGTGCCAGCAGCCAGGGGACTAGCCAGTACGAGCAGTACTTC
.	TRBV7-9	TRBJ1-2	.	CASSLRNYGYTF	TGTGCCAGCAGCTTAAGGAACTATGGCTACACCTTC
.	TRBV28	TRBJ2-1	.	CASSREQGTVFF	TGTGCCAGCTCCCGGGAGCAAGGGACCGTGTTCTTC
.	TRBV7-6	TRBJ2-3	.	CASSRDRRSTDTQYF	TGTGCCAGCAGCCGAGACAGGCGTAGCACAGATACGCAGTATTTT
TRBD1	TRBV5-1	TRBJ2-2	.	CASTGQGPTGELFF	TGCGCCAGCACCGGACAGGGCCCCACCGGGGAGCTGTTTTTT
TRBD2	TRBV5-5	TRBJ2-1	.	CASSLPSGRNEQFF	TGTGCCAGCAGCTTGCCTAGCGGGAGGAATGAGCAGTTCTTC
.	TRBV27	TRBJ1-2	.	CASSPLAVNYGYTF	TGTGCCAGCAGCCCCTTGGCCGTAAACTATGGCTACACCTTC
.	TRBV5-6	TRBJ2-2	.	CASTAPREGTGELFF	TGTGCCAGCACCGCCCCCCGGGAAGGCACCGGGGAGCTGTTTTTT
TRBD1	TRBV7-2	TRBJ2-3	.	CASSLVWTGPTDTQYF	TGTGCCAGCAGCTTAGTCTGGACAGGGCCCACAGATACGCAGTATTTT
.	TRBV28	TRBJ2-7	.	CASKLADTYEQYF	TGTGCCAGTAAGCTTGCGGACACTTACGAGCAGTACTTC
.	TRBV25-1	TRBJ2-7	.	CASSEGYVYEQYF	TGTGCCAGCAGTGAAGGGTATGTTTACGAGCAGTACTTC
TRBD1	TRBV23-1	TRBJ2-5	.	CASSHPGTEETQYF	TGCGCCAGCAGTCACCCCGGGACAGAGGAGACCCAGTACTTC
TRBD2	TRBV7-2	TRBJ2-7	.	CASSLGRLAAYEQYF	TGTGCCAGCAGCTTGGGCCGACTAGCGGCCTACGAGCAGTACTTC
.	TRBV5-1	TRBJ2-7	.	CASREAYEQYF	TGCGCCAGCAGGGAGGCCTACGAGCAGTACTTC
TRBD1	TRBV19	TRBJ1-4	.	CASSSPRGNNEKLFF	TGTGCCAGTAGTAGCCCCAGGGGGAACAATGAAAAACTGTTTTTT
.	TRBV5-1	TRBJ1-1	once	CASSLEMGDTEAFF	TGCGCCAGCAGCTTGGAGATGGGGGACACTGAAGCTTTCTTT
TRBD1	TRBV19	TRBJ1-2	.	CASSRAGGNYGYTF	TGTGCCAGTAGTAGGGCAGGGGGCAACTATGGCTACACCTTC
TRBD2	TRBV7-8	TRBJ2-2	.	CASSLYVSGGATGELFF	TGTGCCAGCAGCTTATATGTTAGCGGGGGGGCTACCGGGGAGCTGTTTTTT
TRBD1	TRBV5-1	TRBJ2-6	once	CASSLRQGAGSGANVLTF	TGCGCCAGCAGCCTGAGACAGGGGGCCGGTTCTGGGGCCAACGTCCTGACTTTC
.	TRBV19	TRBJ1-1	.	CASSIRLLAGSWGAEAFF	TGTGCCAGTAGTATAAGGCTGTTGGCTGGTTCTTGGGGGGCTGAAGCTTTCTTT
.	TRBV29-1	TRBJ1-3	.	CSVQKEGVWGSGNTIYF	TGCAGCGTCCAAAAGGAGGGGGTCTGGGGATCTGGAAACACCATATATTTT
.	TRBV5-1	TRBJ1-6	.	CASSLASGDGNSPLHF	TGCGCCAGCAGCTTGGCTTCGGGGGACGGGAATTCACCCCTCCACTTT
.	TRBV18	TRBJ2-1	.	CASSQQEYNEQFF	TGTGCCAGCTCACAACAGGAATACAATGAGCAGTTCTTC
.	TRBV28	TRBJ2-6	.	CASSLRPSGANVLTF	TGTGCCAGCAGTTTGCGGCCCTCTGGGGCCAACGTCCTGACTTTC
.	TRBV30	TRBJ2-7	.	CAHRGTNEQYF	TGTGCCCATCGCGGAACCAACGAGCAGTACTTC
.	TRBV19	TRBJ1-3	.	CASKEGSVSGNTIYF	TGTGCCAGTAAGGAGGGGTCTGTCTCTGGAAACACCATATATTTT
.	TRBV5-8	TRBJ2-7	once	CASSGRTASSYEQYF	TGTGCCAGCAGCGGCAGGACGGCTAGCTCCTACGAGCAGTACTTC
.	TRBV9	TRBJ2-5	.	CASSVGWTLETQYF	TGTGCCAGCAGCGTAGGTTGGACATTAGAGACCCAGTACTTC
.	TRBV18	TRBJ2-7	.	CASSPGAGNGEQYF	TGTGCCAGCTCACCCGGTGCAGGGAACGGCGAGCAGTACTTC
TRBD1	TRBV9	TRBJ2-3	once	CASSVVQGITDTQYF	TGTGCCAGCAGCGTAGTACAGGGGATCACAGATACGCAGTATTTT
.	TRBV5-1	TRBJ2-2	.	CASSSDPTNTGELFF	TGCGCCAGCAGCTCCGACCCTACGAACACCGGGGAGCTGTTTTTT
.	TRBV6-4	TRBJ2-1	.	CASRPGAGSKNPSYNEQFF	TGTGCCAGCAGACCCGGGGCTGGATCGAAGAATCCCTCCTACAATGAGCAGTTCTTC
.	TRBV13	TRBJ2-2	.	CASSLGPLPLSNTGELFF	TGTGCCAGCAGCTTAGGCCCCCTTCCCCTTTCGAACACCGGGGAGCTGTTTTTT
.	TRBV6-1	TRBJ2-1	once	CASRWDFNEQFF	TGTGCCAGCAGATGGGACTTCAATGAGCAGTTCTTC
TRBD1	TRBV5-5	TRBJ2-6	.	CASSFGTGQGRSGANVLTF	TGTGCCAGCAGCTTTGGGACAGGACAGGGGCGCTCTGGGGCCAACGTCCTGACTTTC
.	TRBV28	TRBJ1-2	.	CASSFAGTYGYTF	TGTGCCAGCAGTTTTGCGGGTACATATGGCTACACCTTC
TRBD2	TRBV19	TRBJ2-3	.	CATRSGTSGPDTQYF	TGTGCCACCAGATCCGGGACTAGTGGTCCAGATACGCAGTATTTT
.	TRBV27	TRBJ2-2	.	CASRRATGSLAGELFF	TGTGCCAGCAGGAGGGCGACGGGGAGTCTTGCCGGGGAGCTGTTTTTT